A single TCR beta chain is shown here with its context. This sample was taken from a study of blood T cell repertoires in COVID-19. With 0 bases removed from V and 11 bases from J, the gap between germline ends came to 13 bases. Looked up from germline, CDR1 is LGHNA and CDR2 is YNFKEQ. The CDR3 length is 13 residues. Using immunoSEQ multiplex PCR, the repertoire was profiled, and TCRdb retains in-frame clones only, with some absent. The sample has over 250,000 clones; 88% are singletons. Sequenced input: PBMCs or T cells enriched from blood (not recorded which). The chain links TRBV4-2 to TRBJ1-1; no definite D call. The clonotype comes from a woman in her sixties or seventies in a cohort exposed to, infected with or recovered from COVID-19 (not recorded which). The CDR3 DNA sequence: TGTGCCAGCAGCCAAGAGGTCGGTGGTCTGGCTTTCTTT. Amino acids: CASSQEVGGLAFF.